These 15 T cell receptor beta chains share one sample of origin, sequenced in a study of cytomegalovirus exposure and HLA in healthy donors. The repertoire was sequenced with immunoSEQ multiplex PCR; TCRdb's copy has only in-frame clones and lacks some. The sample carries around 200,000 clones, about 86% recorded once. The sample comprised PBMCs. These receptors came from a woman younger than 30 in good health and CMV-seropositive.

The chain uses TRBV18 and TRBJ2-3; TRBD1 is a possible D gene (5 bases). Between the trimmed V and J ends, which lost 0 bases and 6 bases, there was a span of 10 bases. The CDR3 has 14 residues. The germline V gene encodes CDR1 KGHSH and CDR2 LQKENI. This chain's CDR3 is CASSPPGPSDTQYF. CDR3 DNA: TGTGCCAGCTCACCACCGGGGCCATCGGATACGCAGTATTTT.

This chain uses TRBV9 with TRBJ2-5, with D perhaps matching TRBD2 (5 bases). V was clipped by 4 bases and J by 7 bases, with 20 bases between them. This CDR3 comprises 15 residues. Germline V gives CDR1 SGDLS, CDR2 YYNGEE. The CDR3 is CASSPGSYGKGTQYF. DNA for the CDR3: TGTGCCAGCAGCCCCGGGTCTTACGGGAAGGGGACCCAGTACTTC.

The chain carries TRBV6-5 and TRBJ1-2; TRBD1 matches 7 bases. CDR3 size: 13 residues. Germline CDR1 and CDR2: MNHEY and SVGAGI. The junction had 9 bases not matched to a gene; V was cut back by 8 bases and J by 6 bases. CDR3 sequence: CASGQQGSHGYTF. CDR3 in DNA: TGTGCCAGCGGGCAACAGGGGAGCCATGGCTACACCTTC.

The chain employs TRBV9 and TRBJ1-2, with D perhaps matching TRBD1 (6 bases). Trimming cost V 0 bases and J 7 bases, with 16 bases left between them. The CDR3 consists of 15 residues. Germline CDR1 SGDLS, CDR2 YYNGEE. The CDR3 is CASSVASWTDGGYTF. The CDR3, as DNA: TGTGCCAGCAGCGTAGCTTCGTGGACAGATGGTGGCTACACCTTC.

This clone was seen a handful of times. V gene TRBV6-1 combines with J gene TRBJ1-5; possible D gene TRBD1, 6 bases. Germline V lookup: CDR1 MNHNS, CDR2 SASEGT. The CDR3 runs to 15 residues. Trimming took off 2 bases at V and 6 bases at J, with 14 bases between the two ends. The CDR3 DNA reads as TGTGCCAGCAGTGAACGGTGGCAGGGGCCTCAGCCCCAGCATTTT. Encoded protein: CASSERWQGPQPQHF.

This clone appeared a single time. The gene calls are TRBV7-2 and TRBJ2-7, with D possibly TRBD1 on 5 matching bases. Trimming shortened V by 2 bases and J by 4 bases, and 9 bases separated the two germline ends. The CDR3 is made up of 13 amino acids. The V gene's germline CDR1 is SGHTA and CDR2 FQGNSA. This chain's CDR3 is CASSLFRDYEQYF. The CDR3 DNA sequence: TGTGCCAGCAGCTTATTCAGGGATTACGAGCAGTACTTC.

This clone has a count of ten or more. The V call is TRBV2, the J call TRBJ1-5; 8 positions agree with TRBD1. The CDR3 totals 17 residues. V lost 0 bases to trimming and J lost 11 bases; unmatched junction nucleotides: 15. Germline V lookup: CDR1 SNHLY, CDR2 FYNNEI. The CDR3: CASSEAARTGRYRTQHF. DNA of the CDR3: TGTGCCAGCAGTGAAGCTGCTCGGACAGGGCGTTATAGGACCCAGCATTTT.

The CDR3 region has the DNA TGCGCCAGCAGCTTGGAACGAGCGGCAAACACCGGGGAGCTGTTTTTT. This codes for CASSLERAANTGELFF. This chain joins TRBV5-1 and TRBJ2-2, with a possible D match to TRBD2 (5 bases). Germline V gene lookup returns CDR1 SGHRS and CDR2 YFSETQ. Trimming took off 0 bases at V and 2 bases at J, with 11 bases between the two ends. The CDR3 extends over 16 amino acids.

This chain links TRBV5-1 with TRBJ1-2, with D possibly TRBD1 on 6 matching bases. Deletions cut 0 bases from V and 8 bases from J, with 11 bases between. Germline V CDR1 and CDR2: SGHRS, YFSETQ. The CDR3 runs 13 residues. The CDR3 DNA reads TGCGCCAGCAGCTTGGGCGGTGGGGGCGGCTACACCTTC. Its translation: CASSLGGGGGYTF.

V gene TRBV6-1 combines with J gene TRBJ1-2; 7 nucleotides line up with TRBD1. Germline assignment: CDR1 MNHNS and CDR2 SASEGT. V was pared by 6 bases and J by 4 bases, with 5 bases of the junction left unmatched. This CDR3 spans 13 amino acids. CDR3 residues: CASSGTAIYGYTF. The CDR3 nucleotides are TGTGCCAGCAGCGGGACAGCAATCTATGGCTACACCTTC.

The chain uses TRBV18 and TRBJ2-1; TRBD2 matches at 8 bases. Germline lookup yields CDR1 KGHSH and CDR2 LQKENI. The V and J ends lost 0 bases and 6 bases, in that order; junction bases with no gene match: 10. CDR3 length equals 17 residues. This CDR3 reads CASSPPLSTSAGNEQFF. For the CDR3, the DNA is TGTGCCAGCTCACCACCTCTCTCGACTAGCGCTGGCAATGAGCAGTTCTTC. The whole variable domain, remainder taken from reference TRBV18 and TRBJ2-1, is NAGVMQNPRHLVRRRGQEARLRCSPMKGHSHVYWYRQLPEEGLKFMVYLQKENIIDESGMPKERFSAEFPKEGPSILRIQQVVRGDSAAYFCASSPPLSTSAGNEQFFGPGTRLTVL.

The V and J genes are TRBV29-1 and TRBJ1-2; D gene unclear. The CDR3 is 12 residues long. The V end lost 3 bases, the J end lost 5 bases, and 10 bases lay between the germline ends. Germline values: CDR1 SQVTM, CDR2 ANQGSEA. The DNA for the CDR3 is TGCAGCGTTGAGGCGGGAACTTATGGCTACACCTTC. Its translation is CSVEAGTYGYTF.

The rearrangement joins TRBV4-1 to TRBJ1-5; D gene unclear. CDR1 MGHRA and CDR2 YSYEKL come from the germline V gene. Trimming pared 4 bases from V and 0 bases from J, leaving 7 bases between. This CDR3 contains 14 residues. CDR3 DNA: TGCGCCAGCAGCCCCCAAAATAGCAATCAGCCCCAGCATTTT. Its protein is CASSPQNSNQPQHF.

V is TRBV7-2 and J is TRBJ1-2; D not certain. The CDR3 length is 12 residues. The ends were cut back, 5 bases at V and 8 bases at J, with 12 bases in the middle. CDR1 and CDR2 (germline): SGHTA, FQGNSA. The CDR3 coding sequence is TGTGCCAGCAGCCCCTTGGGCGGGGGCTACACCTTC. Translating gives CASSPLGGGYTF.

V is TRBV5-6 and J is TRBJ1-1, with TRBD1 identical over 10 bases. The CDR3 runs 13 residues. In germline, CDR1 is SGHDT, CDR2 YYEEEE. With V trimmed by 5 bases and J by 6 bases, 4 bases remained unmatched. The CDR3: CASRRQGASEAFF. The CDR3 DNA reads TGTGCCAGCAGACGACAGGGGGCCTCTGAAGCTTTCTTT.